The entry below gives a single T cell receptor (beta chain) sequence along with its context. Its antigen is unidentified. CDR3 length equals 15 residues. CDR1 and CDR2 from the germline V gene are GTSNPN and SVGIG (reference sequence). V shed 5 bases and J 0 bases; nucleotides not matched to a gene: 8. This specimen comes from a study of CD8 T cells in Susac syndrome. Study results and caveats: As acknowledged by the study, its TCR sequencing and HLA analysis included a relatively small number of individuals.

TCR beta sequences were obtained from blood CD8+ and CD4+ T cells. The control group consisted of healthy donors matched for age and sex. Random hexamers were used to reverse transcribe the RNA input (0.5 to 1 ug). Using its own MiXCR run on the immunoSEQ multiplex PCR reads, TCRdb lists one record per CDR3 protein. The table lists about 150,000 distinct CDR3 sequences, roughly 94% of them singletons. The V and J genes are TRBV30 and TRBJ2-3, with 7 bases that match TRBD1. The sample taken for sequencing was CD4+ T cells from PBMCs. This receptor was identified in a human donor in good health. CDR3 protein: CAWESGTASTDTQYF. CDR3 bases: TGTGCCTGGGAATCCGGGACAGCTAGCACAGATACGCAGTATTTT.